The source of this T cell receptor (beta chain) is a study of blood T cells in healthy people across ages. The CDR3 has 12 residues. CDR1 ENHRY and CDR2 SYGVKD come from the germline V gene. Trimming took off 7 bases at V and 5 bases at J, with 12 bases between the two ends. The study drew donors from healthy Caucasian individuals in Russia aged about 6 to 90. Each sample gave at least 7 million isolated PBMCs. This clonotype was counted ten times or more. Its specificity is unknown. Findings and limits, study-wide: Diversity was higher, and naive CD4+ cells more numerous, in long-lived donors than in aged donors.

Then a second PCR, running about 7 to 11 cycles, was carried out with a sample-barcoded 5' primer and a J-beta primer mix. MiXCR, applied by TCRdb to the 5' RACE reads, yields one record per CDR3 protein. This table holds about 1.7 million distinct CDR3 sequences, 28% found once. The sequenced sample consisted of blood. The chain carries TRBV10-3 and TRBJ2-7; D is possibly TRBD2 (6 bases). The source is a woman younger than 45 in good health. The CDR3 DNA follows: TGTGCCATCACGGGAGTAGGGAACGAGCAGTACTTC. Amino acids: CAITGVGNEQYF.